A single sample gave rise to the 20 T cell receptor beta chains below, sequenced in a study of blood T cell repertoires in COVID-19. The method was immunoSEQ multiplex PCR; TCRdb's version includes in-frame clones alone and lacks a portion of them. The sample records 250,000 to 400,000 clones, around nine tenths being singletons. Source material: PBMCs or T cells enriched from blood (not recorded which). The origin of the receptors is a man aged 60-69 years who had recovered from COVID-19.

V and J are TRBV21-1 and TRBJ1-5; the table names TRBD1, a call not compared with the DNA. TRBV21-1 is a pseudogene locus. CDR3 length equals 15 residues. Here the CDR3 DNA reads TGTGCCAGCAGCAAAGGGACAGGGTTGCATCAGCCCCAGCATTTT. It encodes CASSKGTGLHQPQHF.

This clone was observed a single time. The chain recombines TRBV5-1 with TRBJ2-1, with TRBD2 identical over 11 bases. From germline, CDR1 is SGHRS and CDR2 YFSETQ. Trimming removed 0 bases from V and 7 bases from J; junction bases left unmatched: 6. The CDR3 totals 16 residues. The CDR3 sequence is CASSLVGLAATNEQFF. The CDR3 DNA reads as TGCGCCAGCAGCTTGGTGGGACTAGCGGCTACTAATGAGCAGTTCTTC.

This clone appeared once. The V call is TRBV4-1, the J call TRBJ2-3, with TRBD2 matching 9 bases. Per germline, CDR1 MGHRA and CDR2 YSYEKL. J was trimmed by 10 bases and V by 4 bases; bases with no gene match: 18. CDR3 length: 17 amino acids. CDR3 loop: CASSRNVGGRAVDAQYF. CDR3 bases: TGCGCCAGCAGCCGAAACGTCGGCGGGAGGGCCGTCGATGCGCAGTATTTT.

This chain links TRBV9 with TRBJ2-3; 11 bases are shared with TRBD2. Per germline, CDR1 SGDLS and CDR2 YYNGEE. The CDR3 is made up of 17 amino acids. V was pared by 4 bases and J by 5 bases, with 12 bases of the junction left unmatched. The CDR3 region has the DNA TGTGCCAGCAGCCCACGGGGGGTAGCGGGAGGGAAAGATACGCAGTATTTT. Encoded protein: CASSPRGVAGGKDTQYF.

This clone was observed a single time. The chain recombines TRBV30 with TRBJ2-7; 7 nucleotides align to TRBD2. This CDR3 has 15 residues. After removal of 3 bases from V and 4 bases from J, the junction contained 12 bases not matched to a gene. CDR1 GTSNPN and CDR2 SVGIG come from the germline V gene (reference sequence). The chain's CDR3 is CAWSAQGGRKYEQYF. The DNA for the CDR3 is TGTGCCTGGAGCGCCCAGGGAGGGAGAAAGTACGAGCAGTACTTC.

This chain links TRBV4-1 with TRBJ1-1, with 7 bases lining up with TRBD1. The CDR3 is 18 residues long. Per the germline V gene, CDR1 is MGHRA and CDR2 is YSYEKL. After removal of 2 bases from V and 0 bases from J, the junction contained 12 bases not matched to a gene. The CDR3 reads CASSQSILQGKMNTEAFF. The CDR3 bases are TGCGCCAGCAGCCAAAGCATCCTACAGGGGAAGATGAACACTGAAGCTTTCTTT.

This clone was picked up one time. The chain recombines TRBV7-2 with TRBJ1-2; 9 nucleotides match TRBD1. Germline V lookup: CDR1 SGHTA, CDR2 FQGNSA. V was clipped by 1 base and J by 7 bases; unmatched bases: 13. The CDR3 runs 17 residues. The CDR3 region is CASSLGPPGQGLGGYTF. The DNA of the CDR3 is TGTGCCAGCAGCTTAGGACCCCCGGGACAGGGCTTGGGTGGCTACACCTTC.

The chain uses TRBV6-5 and TRBJ1-2; 9 bases match TRBD1. The V segment lost 5 bases and the J segment 4 bases; nucleotides outside the gene matches: 5. This CDR3 is built from 14 residues. CDR1 and CDR2 (germline): MNHEY, SVGAGI. CDR3 coding DNA: TGTGCCAGCAGTCTCCGGGACAGGGTCTATGGCTACACCTTC. The encoded protein is CASSLRDRVYGYTF.

This sequence joins TRBV6-1 and TRBJ1-2; 9 bases map to TRBD1. CDR3 length equals 15 residues. Germline lookup yields CDR1 MNHNS and CDR2 SASEGT. V lost 3 bases and J lost 4; bases outside the gene matches: 6. CDR3 sequence reads: CASSDQTGGVYGYTF. The CDR3 DNA reads TGTGCCAGCAGTGACCAGACAGGGGGAGTCTATGGCTACACCTTC.

The chain employs TRBV13 and TRBJ2-5; perhaps TRBD1 as D (6 bases). This CDR3 has 15 residues. Germline lookup yields CDR1 PRHDT and CDR2 FYEKMQ (reference sequence). Trimming took off 5 bases at V and 0 bases at J, with 13 bases between the two ends. CDR3: CASSERAGDQETQYF. CDR3 in DNA: TGTGCCAGCAGCGAGAGGGCAGGGGACCAAGAGACCCAGTACTTC.

V is TRBV4-3 and J is TRBJ1-1; TRBD1 matches 8 bases. V shed 0 bases, J shed 1 base, and the junction held 10 bases outside the gene matches. This CDR3 has 18 residues. CDR1 LGHNA and CDR2 YSLEER come from the germline V gene. The CDR3 here is CASSQDRQGMPGNTEAFF. CDR3 in DNA: TGCGCCAGCAGCCAAGATCGACAGGGGATGCCTGGGAACACTGAAGCTTTCTTT.

This chain links TRBV10-3 with TRBJ2-5; D is undetermined. The CDR3 has 11 residues. V lost 3 bases and J lost 5, with 4 bases in between. Germline V gene lookup returns CDR1 ENHRY and CDR2 SYGVKD. CDR3 in amino acids: CAISEAETQYF. CDR3 sequence (DNA): TGTGCCATCAGTGAAGCGGAGACCCAGTACTTC.

The chain couples TRBV29-1 to TRBJ2-7; the D is unclear. This CDR3 has 11 residues. Per the germline V gene, CDR1 is SQVTM and CDR2 is ANQGSEA. Deletions cut 7 bases from V and 4 bases from J, with 11 bases between. CDR3 region: CSGSSGYEQYF. CDR3 coding DNA: TGCAGCGGGTCCTCAGGTTACGAGCAGTACTTC.

V is TRBV2 and J is TRBJ2-7, with D possibly matching TRBD1 (6 bases). The germline CDR1 and CDR2 sequences are SNHLY and FYNNEI. This CDR3 region has 15 residues. V was cut by 6 bases and J by 5 bases, with 20 bases left in between. CDR3 sequence reads: CASRRDWTATNEQYF. CDR3 bases: TGTGCCAGCAGGAGAGACTGGACAGCGACTAACGAGCAGTACTTC.

This sequence joins TRBV23-1 and TRBJ1-4; 8 bases fit TRBD1. TRBV23-1 is sorted into the ORF group, with uncertain function. The ends lost 6 bases at V and 3 bases at J; junction bases unmatched: 9. This CDR3 is 16 amino acids long. Written as DNA, the CDR3 is TGCGCCAGCAGCCTGGTTCAGGGGGCAGCTAATGAAAAACTGTTTTTT. Protein: CASSLVQGAANEKLFF.

Notes on this clone: Different DNA sequences within this sample yield the same CDR3. This chain links TRBV6-2 or TRBV6-3 with TRBJ2-7, with D tentatively TRBD2 (5 bases). Germline V gene lookup returns CDR1 MNHEY and CDR2 SVGEGT. V lost 2 bases to trimming and J lost 3 bases, with 8 bases between them. The length of the CDR3 is 13 residues. The CDR3 loop is CASSYGGNYEQYF. DNA of the CDR3: TGTGCCAGCAGTTACGGAGGCAACTACGAGCAGTACTTC.

This sequence joins TRBV6-5 and TRBJ2-7; TRBD1 is a possible D gene (6 bases). The CDR3 is 14 amino acids. V shed 2 bases and J shed 0 bases, with 8 bases lying between them. Germline V gives CDR1 MNHEY, CDR2 SVGAGI. CDR3 DNA: TGTGCCAGCAGTTACCAGGGGCACTCCTACGAGCAGTACTTC. This encodes CASSYQGHSYEQYF.

This chain links TRBV19 with TRBJ2-7; TRBD2 agrees at 7 bases. V gave up 4 bases and J gave up 3 bases; unmatched junction bases: 6. The V gene's germline CDR1 is LNHDA and CDR2 SQIVND (reference sequence). The CDR3 is made up of 14 amino acids. CDR3: CASSKRDHDYEQYF. The DNA for the CDR3 is TGTGCCAGTAGTAAGCGGGATCATGACTACGAGCAGTACTTC.

The chain is built from TRBV4-1 and TRBJ1-6, with D perhaps matching TRBD1 (6 bases). V gave up 0 bases and J gave up 9 bases, with 12 bases separating them. From germline, CDR1 is MGHRA and CDR2 YSYEKL. The CDR3 has 15 amino acids. The CDR3 here is CASSQDRDTVSPLHF. CDR3 sequence (DNA): TGCGCCAGCAGCCAAGACCGGGACACAGTTTCACCCCTCCACTTT.

The chain carries TRBV3-1 (or the pseudogene TRBV3-2) and TRBJ1-5; D is perhaps TRBD1 (5 bases). The CDR3 length is 14 residues. V was clipped by 4 bases and J by 2 bases, with 9 bases between them. Germline V gene data show CDR1 as LGHDT and CDR2 as YNNKEL (reference sequence). In nucleotides, the CDR3 is TGTGCCAGCAGCCGTGGGGGGGGCAATCAGCCCCAGCATTTT. Translation: CASSRGGGNQPQHF.